This paragraph covers one T cell receptor beta chain sequence. Its specificity is not known. This specimen belongs to a study of CD8+CD57+ T cells in acquired aplastic anemia. Whole-study context: Mean DNA quantity obtained from sorted CD4+ and CD8+ cells was 2.5 to 4 ug. Findings of the study overall: Levels of CD8+ Simpson's diversity were not significantly distinct in patients versus controls.

Researchers used genomic DNA as the template to profile TCR beta VDJ and CDR3. TCRdb passed the reads through MiXCR, listing each CDR3 protein once. The table includes roughly 160,000 distinct CDR3 sequences, about 45% detected once. V lost 10 bases to trimming and J lost 6 bases; unmatched junction nucleotides: 16. The CDR3 is 15 residues long. Germline CDR1 reads SGHVS; CDR2 reads FNYEAQ. Patients chosen for sequencing had shown CD8+CD57+ cell expansion by flow cytometry. The blood sampling took place in patients who had so far received no therapy. The chain has TRBV7-6 and TRBJ2-7; 9 bases agree with TRBD2. Sequenced material: sorted CD4+, CD8+, or CD8+CD57+ T cells (not recorded which) from PBMCs. This TCR derives from a human donor with aplastic anemia. The CDR3 nucleotides are TGTGCCAAACCCCCCCGGGCTAGCGGGATGTGCGAGCAGTACTTC. As protein: CAKPPRASGMCEQYF.